The next 27 T cell receptor beta chains were all read from a single sample in a study of T cell responses to AZD1222 COVID-19 vaccine. The table came from immunoSEQ multiplex PCR; TCRdb's copy has only in-frame clones and leaves some out. The table lists under 150,000 clones, 93% of them singletons. The sample was peripheral blood, taken on day 0 of AZD1222 vaccination. The receptor source for this set is an adult in good health.

This clone was seen more than once but under ten times. The chain links TRBV7-2 to TRBJ2-2, with D tentatively TRBD1 or TRBD2 (5 bases each). Trimming removed 0 bases at V and 6 bases at J, with 8 bases between. CDR3 length: 14 residues. CDR1 is SGHTA, CDR2 FQGNSA, per germline. The CDR3: CASSLAGEPGELFF. As DNA, the CDR3 is TGTGCCAGCAGCTTAGCGGGGGAGCCCGGGGAGCTGTTTTTT. Supplemented by reference TRBV7-2 and TRBJ2-2, the full variable domain reads GAGVSQSPSNKVTEKGKDVELRCDPISGHTALYWYRQSLGQGLEFLIYFQGNSAPDKSGLPSDRFSAERTGGSVSTLTIQRTQQEDSAVYLCASSLAGEPGELFFGEGSRLTVL.

Concerning this clone itself: The junction differs from germline at one of its ends, possibly a read error. This sequence joins TRBV5-1 and TRBJ2-7; TRBD2 agrees at 8 bases. CDR3 length: 23 residues. Germline V lookup: CDR1 SGHRS, CDR2 YFSETQ. The DNA of the CDR3 is TGCCCCAGCAGCGGCGCGCCGGGGGGGGTCCATCACTCGGGCGTCTTAGGATTCTACGAGCAGTACTTC. It codes for CPSSGAPGGVHHSGVLGFYEQYF.

This chain uses TRBV4-3 with TRBJ1-4; D is unresolved. Deletions cut 0 bases from V and 0 bases from J, with 5 bases between. The CDR3 loop spans 15 amino acids. Per the germline V gene, CDR1 is LGHNA and CDR2 is YSLEER. CDR3 residues: CASSQDSSTNEKLFF. The CDR3 DNA reads as TGCGCCAGCAGCCAAGATTCTTCAACTAATGAAAAACTGTTTTTT.

The chain uses TRBV7-9 and TRBJ2-1; either TRBD1 or TRBD2 may supply D (5 bases each). There are 15 residues in the CDR3. Germline CDR1 and CDR2: SEHNR and FQNEAQ (reference sequence). The V end lost 4 bases, the J end lost 6 bases, and 16 bases lay between the germline ends. The DNA of the CDR3 is TGTGCCAGCAGCTCGACCTCGGACGGGACCAATGAGCAGTTCTTC. This sequence encodes CASSSTSDGTNEQFF.

The chain employs TRBV18 and TRBJ1-4; D possibly corresponds to TRBD1 (5 bases). This CDR3 has 16 residues. V lost 4 bases and J lost 0, with 12 bases in between. Per germline, CDR1 KGHSH and CDR2 LQKENI. The CDR3 DNA sequence: TGTGCCAGCTCACTTCGGGACCGCGCAACTAATGAAAAACTGTTTTTT. As protein: CASSLRDRATNEKLFF.

The V call is TRBV5-1, the J call TRBJ1-1; the D gene is possibly TRBD1 (5 bases). The CDR3 covers 13 residues. Germline CDR1 is SGHRS and CDR2 is YFSETQ. Trimming took off 3 bases at V and 4 bases at J, with 10 bases between the two ends. The CDR3 spells CASSSRVSTEAFF. As DNA, the CDR3 is TGCGCCAGCAGCTCCAGGGTTTCCACTGAAGCTTTCTTT.

The gene calls are TRBV3-1 (or the pseudogene TRBV3-2) and TRBJ1-1, with a tentative D call TRBD1 (6 bases). With 4 bases removed from V and 7 bases from J, the gap between germline ends came to 10 bases. CDR1 and CDR2 (germline): LGHDT, YNNKEL (reference sequence). The CDR3 runs to 12 residues. The CDR3 DNA is TGTGCCAGCAGCCGTGGGACACTTGAAGCTTTCTTT. It translates to CASSRGTLEAFF.

The V gene is TRBV29-1, the J gene TRBJ2-7, with 8 bases that match TRBD2. This CDR3 is built from 14 residues. Germline V gives CDR1 SQVTM, CDR2 ANQGSEA. The junction had 9 bases not matched to a gene; V was cut back by 3 bases and J by 5 bases. The CDR3 DNA is TGCAGCGTTGAGGATAGCGGGGTGGGAGACGAGCAGTACTTC. This gives the protein CSVEDSGVGDEQYF.

CDR3 sequence (DNA): TGTGCCAGCAGCCCCCGTGGGGACAGGGTAGGCGAGCAGTACTTC. This encodes CASSPRGDRVGEQYF. The chain has TRBV9 and TRBJ2-7, with 9 bases fitting TRBD1. Germline loops: CDR1 SGDLS, CDR2 YYNGEE. The CDR3 is 15 amino acids. V lost 4 bases and J lost 6; bases outside the gene matches: 11. Together with reference TRBV9 and TRBJ2-7, the CDR3 gives the full variable domain: DSGVTQTPKHLITATGQRVTLRCSPRSGDLSVYWYQQSLDQGLQFLIQYYNGEERAKGNILERFSAQQFPDLHSELNLSSLELGDSALYFCASSPRGDRVGEQYFGPGTRLTVT.

V and J are TRBV6-5 and TRBJ2-1; no definite D call. V was shortened by 6 bases and J by 3 bases, with 12 bases between the two germline ends. Germline CDR1 is MNHEY and CDR2 is SVGAGI. This CDR3 is built from 14 residues. Written as DNA, the CDR3 is TGTGCCAGCAGCCCCTCGGACGTCTACAATGAGCAGTTCTTC. This gives the protein CASSPSDVYNEQFF.

The V and J genes are TRBV9 and TRBJ1-1, with D hard to call. Germline V CDR1 and CDR2: SGDLS, YYNGEE. This CDR3 contains 13 residues. The ends were cut back, 0 bases at V and 0 bases at J, with 3 bases in the middle. The CDR3 is CASSVAMNTEAFF. Here the CDR3 DNA reads TGTGCCAGCAGCGTAGCTATGAACACTGAAGCTTTCTTT.

The gene calls are TRBV7-2 and TRBJ2-5; TRBD2 matches at 14 bases. The CDR3 runs 15 residues. Losses at the gene ends were 7 bases for V and 10 bases for J; bases not matched to a gene: 11. The germline V gene has CDR1 SGHTA and CDR2 FQGNSA. The CDR3 is CASTLGLAGGADQYF. In nucleotides, the CDR3 is TGTGCCAGCACACTCGGACTAGCGGGGGGTGCGGACCAGTACTTC. Variable domain in full (rest from reference TRBV7-2 and TRBJ2-5): GAGVSQSPSNKVTEKGKDVELRCDPISGHTALYWYRQSLGQGLEFLIYFQGNSAPDKSGLPSDRFSAERTGGSVSTLTIQRTQQEDSAVYLCASTLGLAGGADQYFGPGTRLLVL.

V and J are TRBV28 and TRBJ1-4; no firm D call. The CDR3 length is 12 residues. Trimming left V 11 bases short and J 4 bases short, with 11 bases between. Germline V gives CDR1 MDHEN, CDR2 SYDVKM. The CDR3 DNA reads TGTGCCGCCGGCAGGAATAATGAAAAACTGTTTTTT. Protein product: CAAGRNNEKLFF.

The chain combines TRBV5-4 with TRBJ1-1; D is undetermined. Deletions cut 4 bases from V and 12 bases from J, with 19 bases between. The germline V gene has CDR1 SGHNT and CDR2 YYREEE (reference sequence). The CDR3 is made up of 13 amino acids. The CDR3 protein is CASSLEDSLGTFF. The DNA of the CDR3 is TGTGCCAGCAGCCTTGAGGACTCCCTTGGAACTTTCTTT. The entire variable domain, with the rest obtained from reference TRBV5-4 and TRBJ1-1, is as follows: ETGVTQSPTHLIKTRGQQVTLRCSSQSGHNTVSWYQQALGQGPQFIFQYYREEENGRGNFPPRFSGLQFPNYSSELNVNALELDDSALYLCASSLEDSLGTFFGQGTRLTVV.

The rearrangement uses TRBV5-6 and TRBJ2-7; TRBD1 aligns across 7 bases. The CDR3 spans 13 residues. Germline V gene data show CDR1 as SGHDT and CDR2 as YYEEEE. V dropped 5 bases and J dropped 6; count of bases not matched to a gene: 8. The CDR3 nucleotides read TGTGCCAGCAGTTTAAACCCAGGGGGCGAGCAGTACTTC. It is translated as CASSLNPGGEQYF.

V usage is TRBV7-9 and J usage is TRBJ2-7; 11 bases agree with TRBD2. The CDR3 loop spans 14 amino acids. J was trimmed by 1 base and V by 5 bases; bases with no gene match: 1. Germline V gene lookup returns CDR1 SEHNR and CDR2 FQNEAQ (reference sequence). CDR3 sequence reads: CASSGTSGSYEQYF. The CDR3 DNA reads as TGTGCCAGCAGCGGGACTAGCGGATCCTACGAGCAGTACTTC. The variable domain in full, completed from reference TRBV7-9 and TRBJ2-7, reads DTGVSQNPRHKITKRGQNVTFRCDPISEHNRLYWYRQTLGQGPEFLTYFQNEAQLEKSRLLSDRFSAERPKGSFSTLEIQRTEQGDSAMYLCASSGTSGSYEQYFGPGTRLTVT.

The V gene is TRBV4-3, the J gene TRBJ1-5; D might be TRBD1 (5 bases). V lost 3 bases to trimming and J lost 2 bases, with 8 bases between them. This CDR3 has 14 amino acids. Germline V gene sequence: CDR1 LGHNA, CDR2 YSLEER. CDR3: CASSHGTGNQPQHF. In DNA form, the CDR3 reads TGCGCCAGCAGCCACGGGACGGGCAATCAGCCCCAGCATTTT.

V gene TRBV3-1 (or the pseudogene TRBV3-2) combines with J gene TRBJ1-2, with 7 bases matching TRBD1. The CDR3 spans 12 residues. Germline-derived CDR1 and CDR2 are LGHDT and YNNKEL (reference sequence). The trim removed 2 bases at V and 6 bases at J, leaving 0 bases unmatched. CDR3 protein: CASSQTGDGYTF. The CDR3 DNA follows: TGTGCCAGCAGCCAAACAGGGGATGGCTACACCTTC.

This clone has more than one count but fewer than ten. The V call is TRBV4-2, the J call TRBJ2-5; D may be TRBD1 (6 bases). V was cut by 0 bases and J by 5 bases, with 10 bases left in between. The CDR3 extends over 14 amino acids. Germline V gene lookup returns CDR1 LGHNA and CDR2 YNFKEQ. CDR3 protein: CASSQEQGSETQYF. CDR3 DNA sequence: TGTGCCAGCAGCCAAGAACAGGGTAGCGAGACCCAGTACTTC.

The V call is TRBV5-1, the J call TRBJ1-4; D remains unclear. CDR1 is SGHRS, CDR2 YFSETQ, per germline. V lost 0 bases, J lost 3 bases, and 3 bases lay in between. The CDR3 length is 13 residues. The CDR3 here is CASSLVANEKLFF. The CDR3 nucleotides read TGCGCCAGCAGCTTGGTGGCTAATGAAAAACTGTTTTTT.

This chain links TRBV2 with TRBJ2-2, with 7 bases matching TRBD1. The length of the CDR3 is 17 residues. Germline-derived CDR1 and CDR2 are SNHLY and FYNNEI. The V gene end was trimmed by 6 bases and the J gene end by 1 base; junction bases not matched to a gene: 11. The CDR3 DNA follows: TGTGCCAGCAGACCAGCCACAGGGGAAGGGAACACCGGGGAGCTGTTTTTT. Its translation: CASRPATGEGNTGELFF.

The CDR3 DNA reads as TGTGCCAGTAGTAACCCAGGGGGGCCTAACTATGGCTACACCTTC. Translation: CASSNPGGPNYGYTF. The V gene is TRBV19, the J gene TRBJ1-2, with TRBD1 matching 7 bases. V dropped 4 bases and J dropped 0; count of bases not matched to a gene: 5. Germline V gives CDR1 LNHDA, CDR2 SQIVND (reference sequence). The CDR3 length is 15 residues.

The chain carries TRBV3-1 (or the pseudogene TRBV3-2) and TRBJ2-3, with 9 bases aligning to TRBD1. The CDR3 covers 14 residues. The V gene end was trimmed by 7 bases and the J gene end by 2 bases; junction bases not matched to a gene: 4. Germline CDR1 reads LGHDT; CDR2 reads YNNKEL (reference sequence). The CDR3 sequence: CASKGDRDTDTQYF. For the CDR3, the DNA is TGTGCCAGCAAGGGGGACAGGGACACAGATACGCAGTATTTT.

The V and J genes are TRBV24-1 and TRBJ2-4; a possible D gene is TRBD2 (6 bases). The CDR3 has 16 residues. With 0 bases removed from V and 0 bases from J, the gap between germline ends came to 8 bases. CDR1 is KGHDR and CDR2 is SFDVKD in the germline V gene. The DNA for the CDR3 is TGTGCCACCAGTGATTTGGCGGGACTAGCCAAAAACATTCAGTACTTC. Translated, it gives CATSDLAGLAKNIQYF.

This clone was recorded once. V and J are TRBV27 and TRBJ2-1, with D unresolved. Germline V CDR1 and CDR2: MNHEY, SMNVEV (reference sequence). The ends were cut back, 10 bases at V and 4 bases at J, with 11 bases in the middle. The CDR3 spans 12 residues. CDR3 coding DNA: TGTGCCACCTCGGCGCCTTACAATGAGCAGTTCTTC. Its translation: CATSAPYNEQFF.

The chain recombines TRBV2 with TRBJ2-2; D unresolved. The V gene's germline CDR1 is SNHLY and CDR2 FYNNEI. Trimming removed 2 bases from V and 6 bases from J, with 13 bases in between. There are 15 residues in the CDR3. The CDR3 is CASSELPLGAGELFF. CDR3 coding DNA: TGTGCCAGCAGTGAACTCCCTCTCGGCGCCGGGGAGCTGTTTTTT.

The chain carries TRBV5-4 and TRBJ2-1; 7 nucleotides line up with TRBD1. The CDR3 runs to 13 residues. Trimming cost V 4 bases and J 8 bases; bases outside gene matches: 6. CDR1 and CDR2 (germline): SGHNT, YYREEE (reference sequence). The CDR3 loop is CASSPTGYDEQFF. The CDR3, as DNA: TGTGCCAGCAGCCCGACAGGGTACGATGAGCAGTTCTTC.